The next 21 T cell receptor beta chains were all read from a single sample in a study of blood T cell repertoires in COVID-19. The data were produced by immunoSEQ multiplex PCR, yet TCRdb's version contains in-frame clones alone and is incomplete. The data show 150,000 to 200,000 clones, around 85% seen once. What was sequenced was peripheral blood. The receptors stem from a woman over 75 with acute or convalescent COVID-19.

The CDR3 region is CASLPRPPGANQETQYF. CDR3 DNA sequence: TGTGCCAGCCTACCGAGGCCCCCAGGGGCCAATCAAGAGACCCAGTACTTC. The rearrangement links TRBV27 to TRBJ2-5; D is possibly TRBD1 (6 bases). The length of the CDR3 is 17 residues. Trimming removed 8 bases at V and 2 bases at J, with 24 bases between. Germline V gene lookup returns CDR1 MNHEY and CDR2 SMNVEV (reference sequence).

CDR3 amino acids: CASSLNGNTEAFF. As DNA, the CDR3 is TGTGCCAGCAGCTTAAACGGGAACACTGAAGCTTTCTTT. J is TRBJ1-1 and V is TRBV7-2; D is undetermined. The CDR3 is 13 residues long. Trimming removed 2 bases at V and 1 base at J, with 5 bases between. Germline V CDR1 and CDR2: SGHTA, FQGNSA.

The chain uses TRBV27 and TRBJ1-3, with TRBD1 matching 9 bases. CDR3 size: 15 residues. Unmatched junction bases numbered 3, after V lost 4 bases and J lost 2 bases. Germline loops: CDR1 MNHEY, CDR2 SMNVEV (reference sequence). The CDR3 region is CASSSQGAAGNTIYF. DNA of the CDR3: TGTGCCAGCAGTTCACAGGGGGCCGCTGGAAACACCATATATTTT.

This rearrangement joins TRBV3-1 (or the pseudogene TRBV3-2) to TRBJ1-1, with D possibly being TRBD1 (6 bases). This CDR3 spans 16 amino acids. Trimming pared 1 base from V and 1 base from J, leaving 13 bases between. The germline gives CDR1 LGHDT, CDR2 YNNKEL (reference sequence). The CDR3 loop reads CASSQGYRAGNTEAFF. The CDR3 nucleotides are TGTGCCAGCAGCCAAGGTTACAGGGCCGGGAACACTGAAGCTTTCTTT.

This chain uses TRBV10-3 with TRBJ2-5, with unresolved D. Trimming took off 9 bases at V and 5 bases at J, with 19 bases between the two ends. The germline CDR1 and CDR2 sequences are ENHRY and SYGVKD. CDR3 length equals 14 residues. The CDR3 reads CAIGGKEQRETQYF. In nucleotides, the CDR3 is TGTGCCATTGGTGGCAAGGAGCAGAGGGAGACCCAGTACTTC.

This chain connects TRBV6-5 to TRBJ1-5, with a tentative D call TRBD1 (5 bases). V lost 2 bases and J lost 6, with 11 bases in between. Looked up from germline, CDR1 is MNHEY and CDR2 is SVGAGI. The CDR3 is made up of 14 amino acids. This CDR3 reads CASSYRQRCQPQHF. Written as DNA, the CDR3 is TGTGCCAGCAGTTACAGACAGAGGTGTCAGCCCCAGCATTTT.

The chain is built from TRBV19 and TRBJ2-7; 7 bases match TRBD2. Germline assignment: CDR1 LNHDA and CDR2 SQIVND (reference sequence). This CDR3 contains 15 residues. J gave up 3 bases and V 6 bases, and 11 bases lay outside the gene matches. CDR3 nucleotides: TGTGCCAGTAGCCACCTGGGGCGGGGGAACTACGAGCAGTACTTC. Its protein product is CASSHLGRGNYEQYF.

This clone has just a few counts. V is TRBV12-3 or TRBV12-4 and J is TRBJ2-7; D is unclear. V lost 3 bases and J 4 bases, leaving 7 bases between the germline ends. The CDR3 consists of 12 residues. CDR3 nucleotide sequence: TGTGCCAGCAGTTTCTTCCTGTACGAGCAGTACTTC. Translation: CASSFFLYEQYF.

V gene TRBV5-4 combines with J gene TRBJ1-1; D unclear. This CDR3 comprises 14 residues. The V gene lost 5 bases and the J gene lost 5 bases, with 16 bases spanning the gap. Germline loops: CDR1 SGHNT, CDR2 YYREEE (reference sequence). The CDR3 nucleotides are TGTGCCAGCAGGCCCGGCGGAGTAGGTACTGAAGCTTTCTTT. This sequence encodes CASRPGGVGTEAFF. Together with reference TRBV5-4 and TRBJ1-1, the CDR3 gives the full variable domain: ETGVTQSPTHLIKTRGQQVTLRCSSQSGHNTVSWYQQALGQGPQFIFQYYREEENGRGNFPPRFSGLQFPNYSSELNVNALELDDSALYLCASRPGGVGTEAFFGQGTRLTVV.

This rearrangement joins TRBV5-1 to TRBJ1-5, with D hard to call. CDR3 length: 13 residues. Germline V gene lookup returns CDR1 SGHRS and CDR2 YFSETQ. The germline V and J ends were trimmed by 4 bases and 6 bases, with 11 bases remaining between them. The CDR3: CASSLGESQPQHF. As DNA, the CDR3 is TGCGCCAGCAGCCTTGGGGAGTCTCAGCCCCAGCATTTT.

This chain uses TRBV23-1 with TRBJ2-7; D may be TRBD2 (6 bases). TRBV23-1 is an open reading frame whose function is uncertain. CDR3 length: 12 amino acids. V was trimmed by 3 bases and J by 5 bases, leaving 8 bases between them. The CDR3 DNA reads as TGCGCCAGCAGTCACCCTAGCGACGAGCAGTACTTC. The encoded protein is CASSHPSDEQYF.

The CDR3 spells CASSQPRTGRNTGELFF. CDR3 DNA sequence: TGTGCCAGCAGCCAACCACGGACAGGGAGAAACACCGGGGAGCTGTTTTTT. This sequence joins TRBV3-1 (or the pseudogene TRBV3-2) and TRBJ2-2, with TRBD1 matching 8 bases. Germline assignment: CDR1 LGHDT and CDR2 YNNKEL (reference sequence). V lost 2 bases to trimming and J lost 2 bases; unmatched junction nucleotides: 7. The CDR3 is made up of 17 amino acids.

The chain combines TRBV7-9 with TRBJ2-2; 8 positions agree with TRBD2. Trimming cost V 5 bases and J 5 bases; bases outside gene matches: 16. CDR3 length: 18 amino acids. Germline V gene lookup returns CDR1 SEHNR and CDR2 FQNEAQ (reference sequence). CDR3 in amino acids: CASSTRDLAGGWTGELFF. In nucleotides, the CDR3 is TGTGCCAGCAGCACCCGGGACTTGGCGGGAGGTTGGACCGGGGAGCTGTTTTTT.

A few counts support this clone. The V gene is TRBV7-9, the J gene TRBJ1-2, with TRBD1 matching 7 bases. This CDR3 is built from 17 residues. V dropped 2 bases and J dropped 4; count of bases not matched to a gene: 13. Germline values: CDR1 SEHNR, CDR2 FQNEAQ (reference sequence). Here the CDR3 reads CASSLISPRGNSYGYTF. The DNA for the CDR3 is TGTGCCAGCAGCTTAATTTCTCCCAGGGGGAATAGCTATGGCTACACCTTC.

The chain joins TRBV19 to TRBJ1-6; 9 positions match TRBD1. CDR1 is LNHDA and CDR2 is SQIVND in the germline V gene (reference sequence). The length of the CDR3 is 15 residues. With V trimmed by 5 bases and J by 9 bases, 8 bases remained unmatched. CDR3 nucleotide sequence: TGTGCCAGTAGTTCCCCGGGACAGGGAATTTCACCCCTCCACTTT. Amino acid sequence: CASSSPGQGISPLHF.

The CDR3 loop is CASSLAGGLRNEQFF. In DNA, the CDR3 is TGTGCCAGCAGCTTGGCAGGGGGCCTCAGGAATGAGCAGTTCTTC. The chain recombines TRBV5-4 with TRBJ2-1; 8 nucleotides align to TRBD1. The CDR3 spans 15 residues. J gave up 7 bases and V 0 bases, and 6 bases lay outside the gene matches. Germline CDR1 and CDR2: SGHNT and YYREEE (reference sequence).

This chain connects TRBV27 to TRBJ2-3, with 12 bases identical to TRBD2. V trimming: 5 bases; J trimming: 6 bases; junction bases outside the gene matches: 6. Germline CDR1 reads MNHEY; CDR2 reads SMNVEV (reference sequence). This CDR3 region has 15 residues. CDR3 DNA sequence: TGTGCCAGCAGTACACTAGCGGGGGGCTTGGATACGCAGTATTTT. Translation gives CASSTLAGGLDTQYF.

The J gene is TRBJ2-7, the V gene TRBV6-5; possibly TRBD2 for D (6 bases). The V end was cut by 2 bases, the J end by 3 bases, with 8 bases between. The CDR3 spans 13 residues. CDR1 is MNHEY and CDR2 is SVGAGI in the germline V gene. The CDR3, as DNA: TGTGCCAGCAGTTACGGGCGGGGCTACGAGCAGTACTTC. It encodes CASSYGRGYEQYF.

The gene calls are TRBV6-5 and TRBJ1-4; possibly TRBD1 for D (5 bases). The V gene's germline CDR1 is MNHEY and CDR2 SVGAGI. The V and J ends lost 5 bases and 6 bases respectively, with 16 bases between them. The CDR3 runs 15 residues. The CDR3 protein is CASSPGGAGYEKLFF. CDR3 bases: TGTGCCAGCAGTCCGGGGGGTGCAGGGTATGAAAAACTGTTTTTT.

The V gene is TRBV3-1 (or the pseudogene TRBV3-2), the J gene TRBJ1-1, with D unclear. The CDR3 is 15 residues long. The V gene's germline CDR1 is LGHDT and CDR2 YNNKEL (reference sequence). V lost 3 bases, J lost 2 bases, and 13 bases lay in between. CDR3 DNA: TGTGCCAGCAGCCAGGTCGGGGAGGTAAACACTGAAGCTTTCTTT. This gives the protein CASSQVGEVNTEAFF.

The chain couples TRBV19 to TRBJ2-5; a possible D gene is TRBD1 (6 bases). Looked up from germline, CDR1 is LNHDA and CDR2 is SQIVND (reference sequence). Trimming cost V 11 bases and J 6 bases, with 25 bases left between them. The CDR3 totals 15 residues. DNA of the CDR3: TGTGCCGTCTCCCAAACAGGGCTAGCTGGACAGACCCAGTACTTC. It translates to CAVSQTGLAGQTQYF.